Listed below are T cell receptor beta chains from one sample, sequenced in a study of T cell repertoires in aging, cancer and after chemotherapy. TCRdb fed the multiplex PCR reads into MiXCR, producing one record per CDR3 protein. The sample includes about 530 distinct CDR3 sequences, about 20% of them seen just once. Sequencing was done on a sample of blood. These receptors were taken from a human donor with a blood cancer. The donor label of this sample is uncertain. CDR3s include the opening cysteine and the closing phenylalanine or tryptophan. Each record gives: D gene, V gene, clone size, J gene, CDR3 DNA, CDR3 protein. D genes are given only for firm matches. The size entry is marked missing in some rows and otherwise reads once, few, many or a size class.

D: -
V: TRBV6-1
size: medium-sized
J: TRBJ1-1
DNA: TGTGCCAGCAGGAGTCCCCAGGAGACTGAAGCTTTCTTT
CDR3: CASRSPQETEAFF

D: -
V: TRBV5-5
size: medium-sized
J: TRBJ2-7
DNA: TGTGCCAGCAGCTTGGTTGGGCAGGGGTTCTACGAGCAGTACTTC
CDR3: CASSLVGQGFYEQYF

D: TRBD1
V: TRBV5-4
size: hyperexpanded
J: TRBJ1-2
DNA: TGTGCCAGCAGCCGTGTTGGGACAGTCGGGGGCTACACCTTC
CDR3: CASSRVGTVGGYTF

D: -
V: TRBV12-3/TRBV12-4
size: once
J: TRBJ1-5
DNA: TGTGCCAGCAGTTTGAATACGGGCAATCAGCCCCAGCATTTT
CDR3: CASSLNTGNQPQHF

D: -
V: TRBV7-2
size: -
J: TRBJ1-1
DNA: TGTGCCAGCAGCCCGCCCAGGGCGAACACTGAAGCTTTCTTT
CDR3: CASSPPRANTEAFF

D: TRBD2
V: TRBV28
size: few
J: TRBJ2-7
DNA: TGTGCCAGCAGACACCCCACTAGCGGGGGTAGGTACGAGCAGTACTTC
CDR3: CASRHPTSGGRYEQYF

D: TRBD1
V: TRBV19
size: medium-sized
J: TRBJ2-7
DNA: TGTGCCAGTAGTCCAAAGGTCGACAGGGCCCCCTTGGACTTC
CDR3: CASSPKVDRAPLDF

D: -
V: TRBV7-6
size: medium-sized
J: TRBJ2-7
DNA: TGTGCCAGCAGCTTAGTATCGGGCGCGGGGAGTCTCCCCTACGAGCAGTACTTC
CDR3: CASSLVSGAGSLPYEQYF

D: TRBD2
V: TRBV6-2/TRBV6-3
size: large
J: TRBJ2-5
DNA: TGTGCCAGCACTATCCAGGGAGGGCGGAAAGAGACCCAGTACTTC
CDR3: CASTIQGGRKETQYF

D: -
V: TRBV7-9
size: large
J: TRBJ1-5
DNA: TGTGCCAGCAGCTTAGCAGACGGCCCGCAGCCCCAGCATTTT
CDR3: CASSLADGPQPQHF

D: -
V: TRBV29-1
size: large
J: TRBJ1-3
DNA: TGCAGCGTAAACGGTGTTGGAGGGGCTACTGGAAACACCATATATTTT
CDR3: CSVNGVGGATGNTIYF

D: -
V: TRBV27
size: medium-sized
J: TRBJ2-2
DNA: TGTGCCAGCAGTTTTCAACTATTGAACACCGGGGAGCTGTTTTTT
CDR3: CASSFQLLNTGELFF

D: TRBD1
V: TRBV11-2
size: medium-sized
J: TRBJ2-7
DNA: TGTGCCAGCAGCCTTCCGGGACAGTACGAGCAGTACTTC
CDR3: CASSLPGQYEQYF

D: -
V: TRBV29-1
size: large
J: TRBJ2-1
DNA: TGCAGCGTTACGCAGCATGAGCAGTTCTTC
CDR3: CSVTQHEQFF

D: TRBD1
V: TRBV18
size: large
J: TRBJ1-4
DNA: TGTGCCAGCTCACTGGACAGGGGTAATGAAAAACTGTTTTTT
CDR3: CASSLDRGNEKLFF

D: -
V: TRBV6-2/TRBV6-3
size: large
J: TRBJ2-1
DNA: TGTGCCAGCAGTTACTCGCACAATGAGCAGTTCTTC
CDR3: CASSYSHNEQFF

D: -
V: TRBV10-3
size: medium-sized
J: TRBJ2-7
DNA: TGTGCCATCGGTGACGGCGGGACAACCATTCCCTACGAGCAGTACTTC
CDR3: CAIGDGGTTIPYEQYF

D: TRBD2
V: TRBV2
size: large
J: TRBJ2-7
DNA: TGTGCCAGCGGTCATGGGCCGGTAGCGGGGTCCTACGAGCAGTACTTC
CDR3: CASGHGPVAGSYEQYF

D: -
V: TRBV6-5
size: -
J: TRBJ2-7
DNA: TGTGCCAGCGGCCGGGACACCTACGAGCAGTACTTC
CDR3: CASGRDTYEQYF

D: -
V: TRBV6-2/TRBV6-3
size: medium-sized
J: TRBJ1-2
DNA: TGTGCCAGCAGTTCGGGTAATCTTGGCTACACCTTC
CDR3: CASSSGNLGYTF

D: -
V: TRBV15
size: few
J: TRBJ1-4
DNA: TGTGCCACCAGCAGAAAAACTGGCGGGTCTAATGAAAAACTGTTTTTT
CDR3: CATSRKTGGSNEKLFF

D: -
V: TRBV5-5
size: medium-sized
J: TRBJ1-1
DNA: TGTGCCAGCAGCTTAGGACTCTCGAGTGAAGCTTTCTTT
CDR3: CASSLGLSSEAFF